This T cell receptor (beta chain) was recorded in a study of response to subunit inactivated influenza vaccine. General study points: That few new T cells are recruited by each seasonal influenza vaccination was the authors' suggestion.

Regarding this clonotype: Its antigen is as yet unknown.

TCRdb re-called the RT-PCR reads through MiXCR, storing one row per CDR3 protein. The table includes hundreds of thousands of distinct CDR3 sequences, roughly 20% detected once. Specimen: PBMCs from blood, collected 4 to 6 days after vaccination. This receptor was obtained from a man aged 50 to 59 who received an inactivated influenza vaccine.

This CDR3 reads CSVVLGETQYF. CDR3 nucleotide sequence: TGCAGCGTTGTATTGGGAGAGACCCAGTACTTC. The chain has TRBV29-1 and TRBJ2-5; D remains unclear. Germline loops: CDR1 SQVTM, CDR2 ANQGSEA. This CDR3 has 11 residues. Trimming took 4 bases from V and 4 from J, leaving 7 bases between them.